Listed below are T cell receptor beta chains from one sample, sequenced in a study of Ad26.COV2.S vaccination and SARS-CoV-2 variants. TCRdb's copy holds only in-frame clones and misses some; the assay was immunoSEQ multiplex PCR. The sample consists of hundreds of thousands of clones, around 90% of them appearing once. Sample: peripheral blood, taken in a trial of Ad26.COV2.S vaccine versus placebo. The receptors stem from a person between 18 and 60 years old who received the Ad26.COV2.S COVID-19 vaccine or a placebo. Both conserved end residues are part of each CDR3. The order of the fields is clone size, V gene, J gene, D gene, CDR3 protein, CDR3 DNA. D genes are given only for firm matches. Size is stated for part of the rows, as once, few or many counts, or as a class when the clone is expanded.

.,TRBV27,TRBJ2-1,.,CASSLSIRWGGRFNEQFF,TGTGCCAGCAGTCTTTCGATCCGGTGGGGGGGCCGTTTCAATGAGCAGTTCTTC
few,TRBV9,TRBJ1-1,.,CASSVASNTEAFF,TGTGCCAGCAGCGTAGCATCGAACACTGAAGCTTTCTTT
.,TRBV29-1,TRBJ1-2,.,CSVVTIPSTNYGYTF,TGCAGCGTTGTGACTATACCTTCGACTAACTATGGCTACACCTTC
.,TRBV28,TRBJ2-7,TRBD2,CASSNSLAGKYEQYF,TGTGCCAGCTCAAACTCCCTAGCGGGAAAGTACGAGCAGTACTTC
.,TRBV3-1/TRBV3-2,TRBJ2-2,.,CASSQVRAGELFF,TGTGCCAGCAGCCAAGTCAGGGCCGGGGAGCTGTTTTTT
.,TRBV19,TRBJ1-3,.,CASSMSRGASGNTIYF,TGTGCCAGTAGTATGTCGCGGGGGGCGAGTGGAAACACCATATATTTT
.,TRBV25-1,TRBJ1-1,.,CASSDLLTPNTEAFF,TGTGCCAGCAGTGACCTCCTGACACCGAACACTGAAGCTTTCTTT
few,TRBV28,TRBJ1-1,.,CASTHPTEAFF,TGTGCCAGCACCCATCCCACTGAAGCTTTCTTT
.,TRBV3-1/TRBV3-2,TRBJ2-7,.,CASSPEYRVHEQYF,TGTGCCAGCAGCCCAGAATACAGGGTCCACGAGCAGTACTTC
.,TRBV7-8,TRBJ2-5,TRBD2,CASSLVGGGEQETQYF,TGTGCCAGCAGCTTAGTCGGGGGAGGGGAACAAGAGACCCAGTACTTC
few,TRBV6-2/TRBV6-3,TRBJ1-5,TRBD1,CASSYGTGTYQPQHF,TGTGCCAGCAGTTACGGGACAGGGACCTATCAGCCCCAGCATTTT
.,TRBV6-5,TRBJ1-5,.,CASSQNHQPQHF,TGTGCCAGCAGCCAAAACCATCAGCCCCAGCATTTT
.,TRBV27,TRBJ1-4,TRBD1,CASSLIPGQGDEKLFF,TGTGCCAGCAGTCTAATACCGGGACAGGGCGATGAAAAACTGTTTTTT
few,TRBV5-5,TRBJ2-7,TRBD1,CASSVGTGVEQYF,TGTGCCAGCAGCGTAGGGACAGGGGTCGAGCAGTACTTC
.,TRBV10-3,TRBJ1-6,.,CAISERRGSGNSPLHF,TGTGCCATCAGTGAAAGAAGGGGGTCAGGTAATTCACCCCTCCACTTT
.,TRBV9,TRBJ2-1,TRBD2,CASSGGSTYNEQFF,TGTGCCAGCAGCGGCGGGAGTACCTACAATGAGCAGTTCTTC
.,TRBV6-5,TRBJ1-4,.,CASSYVTMGEKLFF,TGTGCCAGCAGTTACGTAACCATGGGTGAAAAACTGTTTTTT
.,TRBV7-6,TRBJ2-2,TRBD2,CASSRLAGGMGELFF,TGTGCCAGCAGCCGGTTGGCGGGAGGAATGGGGGAGCTGTTTTTT
.,TRBV30,TRBJ1-2,TRBD1,CALTIGQGYGYTF,TGTGCCCTCACAATAGGACAGGGGTATGGCTACACCTTC
.,TRBV2,TRBJ2-7,.,CASSEIQGSYEQYF,TGTGCCAGCAGTGAAATACAGGGTTCCTACGAGCAGTACTTC